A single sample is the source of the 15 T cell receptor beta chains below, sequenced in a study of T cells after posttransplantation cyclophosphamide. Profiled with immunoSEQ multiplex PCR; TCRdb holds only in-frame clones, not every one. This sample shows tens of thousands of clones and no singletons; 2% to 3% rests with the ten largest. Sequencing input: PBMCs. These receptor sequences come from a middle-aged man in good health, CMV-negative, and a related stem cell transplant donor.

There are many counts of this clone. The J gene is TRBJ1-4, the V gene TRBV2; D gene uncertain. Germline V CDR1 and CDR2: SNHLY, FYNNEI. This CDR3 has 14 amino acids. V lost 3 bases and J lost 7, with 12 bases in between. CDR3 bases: TGTGCCAGCAGTGATGAACCATGCGCTGAAAAACTGTTTTTT. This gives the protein CASSDEPCAEKLFF.

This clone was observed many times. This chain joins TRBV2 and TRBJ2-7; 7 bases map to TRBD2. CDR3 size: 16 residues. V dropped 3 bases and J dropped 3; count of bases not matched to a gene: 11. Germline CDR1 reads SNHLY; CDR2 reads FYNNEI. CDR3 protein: CASSEGLADAGYEQYF. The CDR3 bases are TGTGCCAGCAGTGAGGGTCTAGCGGACGCAGGCTACGAGCAGTACTTC.

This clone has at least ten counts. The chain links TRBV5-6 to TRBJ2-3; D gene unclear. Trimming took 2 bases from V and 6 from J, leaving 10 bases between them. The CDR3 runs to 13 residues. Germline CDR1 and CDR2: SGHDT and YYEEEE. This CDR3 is CASSFNFLDTQYF. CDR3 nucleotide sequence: TGTGCCAGCAGCTTTAACTTCTTGGATACGCAGTATTTT.

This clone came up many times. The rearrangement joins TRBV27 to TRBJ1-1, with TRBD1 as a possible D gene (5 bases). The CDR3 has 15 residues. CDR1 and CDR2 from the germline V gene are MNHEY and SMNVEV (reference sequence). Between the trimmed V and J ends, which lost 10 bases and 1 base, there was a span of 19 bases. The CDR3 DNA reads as TGTGCCACCCGGGGACTTAATACACCGAACACTGAAGCTTTCTTT. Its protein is CATRGLNTPNTEAFF.

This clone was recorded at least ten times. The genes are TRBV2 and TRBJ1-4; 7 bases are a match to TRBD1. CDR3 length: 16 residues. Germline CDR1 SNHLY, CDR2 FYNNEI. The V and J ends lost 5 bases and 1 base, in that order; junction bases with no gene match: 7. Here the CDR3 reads CASSRNRGVTNEKLFF. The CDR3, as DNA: TGTGCCAGCAGTAGGAACAGGGGTGTAACTAATGAAAAACTGTTTTTT.

The chain's CDR3 is CASSDSAGTTDTQYF. The DNA of the CDR3 is TGTGCCAGCAGTGACTCGGCGGGAACTACAGATACGCAGTATTTT. The chain couples TRBV6-4 to TRBJ2-3; D perhaps matches TRBD2 (6 bases). This CDR3 is 15 amino acids long. Germline V gene data show CDR1 as MRHNA and CDR2 as SNTAGT. V lost 0 bases to trimming and J lost 3 bases, with 10 bases between them.

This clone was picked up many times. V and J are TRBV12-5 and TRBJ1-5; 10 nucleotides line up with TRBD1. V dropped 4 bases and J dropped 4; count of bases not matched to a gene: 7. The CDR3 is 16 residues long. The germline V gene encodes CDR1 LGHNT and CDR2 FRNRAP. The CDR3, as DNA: TGTGCTAGTGGTTCCAATAGACAGGGGGCAAATCAGCCCCAGCATTTT. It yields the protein CASGSNRQGANQPQHF.

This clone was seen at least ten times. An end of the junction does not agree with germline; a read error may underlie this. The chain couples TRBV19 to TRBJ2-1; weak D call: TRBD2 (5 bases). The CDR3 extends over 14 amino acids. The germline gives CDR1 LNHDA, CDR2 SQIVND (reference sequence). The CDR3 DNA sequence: TGTGCCAGTAGTTTCGGCGGGTCCTCCAATGAGCAGTTCTTC. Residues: CASSFGGSSNEQFF.

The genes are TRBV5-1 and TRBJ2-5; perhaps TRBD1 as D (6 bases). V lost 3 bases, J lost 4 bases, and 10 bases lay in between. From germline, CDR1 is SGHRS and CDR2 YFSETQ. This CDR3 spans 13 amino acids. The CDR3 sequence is CASSSGQTETQYF. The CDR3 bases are TGCGCCAGCAGCTCAGGACAGACAGAGACCCAGTACTTC.

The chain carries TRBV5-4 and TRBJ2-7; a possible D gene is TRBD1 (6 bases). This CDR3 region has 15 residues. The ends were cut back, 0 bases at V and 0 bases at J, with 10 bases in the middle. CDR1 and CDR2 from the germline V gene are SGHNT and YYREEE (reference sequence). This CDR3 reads CASSLVGTNSYEQYF. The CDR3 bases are TGTGCCAGCAGCTTGGTCGGGACAAACTCCTACGAGCAGTACTTC.

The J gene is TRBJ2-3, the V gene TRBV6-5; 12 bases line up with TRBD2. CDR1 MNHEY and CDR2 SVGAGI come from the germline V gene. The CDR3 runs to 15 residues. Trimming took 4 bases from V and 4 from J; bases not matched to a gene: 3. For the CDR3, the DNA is TGTGCCAGCAGTTCTCTAGCGGGGGGGTCAGATACGCAGTATTTT. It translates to CASSSLAGGSDTQYF.

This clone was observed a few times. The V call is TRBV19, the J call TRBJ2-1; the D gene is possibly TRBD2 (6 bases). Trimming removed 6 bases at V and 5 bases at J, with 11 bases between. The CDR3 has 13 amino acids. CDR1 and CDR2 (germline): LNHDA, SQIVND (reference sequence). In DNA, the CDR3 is TGTGCCAGTAGGTGGGGACTTAACAATGAGCAGTTCTTC. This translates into CASRWGLNNEQFF.

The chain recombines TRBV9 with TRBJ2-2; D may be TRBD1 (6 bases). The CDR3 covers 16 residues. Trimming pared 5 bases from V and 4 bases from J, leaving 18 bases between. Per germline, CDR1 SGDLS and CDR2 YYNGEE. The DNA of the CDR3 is TGTGCCAGCAGTTTGTACCGGGACACAACCACCGGGGAGCTGTTTTTT. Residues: CASSLYRDTTTGELFF.

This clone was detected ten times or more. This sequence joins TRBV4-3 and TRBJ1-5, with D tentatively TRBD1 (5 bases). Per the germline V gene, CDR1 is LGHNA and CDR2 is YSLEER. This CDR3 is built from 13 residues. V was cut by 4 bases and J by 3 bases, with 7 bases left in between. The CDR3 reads CASSRGDNQPQHF. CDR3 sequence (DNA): TGCGCCAGCAGCCGGGGGGACAATCAGCCCCAGCATTTT.

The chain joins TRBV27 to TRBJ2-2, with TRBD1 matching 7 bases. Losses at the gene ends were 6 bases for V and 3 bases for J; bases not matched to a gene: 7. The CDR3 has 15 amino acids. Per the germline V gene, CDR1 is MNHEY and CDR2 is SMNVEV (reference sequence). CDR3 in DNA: TGTGCCAGCAGATCACAGGGGCTCTACACCGGGGAGCTGTTTTTT. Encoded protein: CASRSQGLYTGELFF.